This TCR beta chain was profiled in a study of cytomegalovirus exposure and HLA in healthy donors. Study findings and constraints: Accurate prediction of most subjects' HLA-A and HLA-B alleles from TCR beta sequences was reported.

Trimming cost V 5 bases and J 5 bases; bases outside gene matches: 5. The CDR3 is 13 amino acids. From germline, CDR1 is SQVTM and CDR2 ANQGSEA. The PCR used 60 Vbeta and 13 Jbeta primers. Sequencing used immunoSEQ multiplex PCR; TCRdb keeps in-frame clones, though not all of them. The sample records 100,000 to 120,000 clones, around 75% being singletons. Comments on this clone: Its cognate antigen is unknown. The same CDR3 is also encoded by other DNA sequences in this sample.

V and J are TRBV29-1 and TRBJ2-5; 10 positions agree with TRBD1. The sequence was obtained from a man between 25 and 39 years old in good health and CMV-seronegative. Specimen: PBMCs. Here the CDR3 reads CSVLTGGEETQYF. In nucleotides, the CDR3 is TGCAGCGTTTTGACAGGGGGCGAGGAGACCCAGTACTTC.